Below, 15 T cell receptor beta chains from the same sample are listed, as sequenced in a study of T cells in Graves' hyperthyroidism and ophthalmopathy. RNA transcripts provided the source from which TCR beta CDR3 regions were amplified. First-round RT-PCR with HTBI primers amplified the TCR CDR3 region. TCRdb re-analysed the multiplex PCR reads in MiXCR, keeping a single row per CDR3 protein. Here the sample spans 500,000 to 750,000 distinct CDR3 sequences, approximately 14% being singletons. Specimen: blood. Receptor source: a young woman with Graves' ophthalmopathy.

J is TRBJ2-4 and V is TRBV19, with D possibly called TRBD1 or TRBD2 (6 bases each). Germline V gene lookup returns CDR1 LNHDA and CDR2 SQIVND (reference sequence). CDR3 length equals 14 residues. Trimming cost V 10 bases and J 3 bases, with 16 bases left between them. The CDR3 reads CATAWGAVKNIQYF. The DNA for the CDR3 is TGTGCCACGGCGTGGGGGGCAGTCAAAAACATTCAGTACTTC.

Notes on this clonotype: This may arise from a read error, as a much more abundant clone is one base away. This chain connects TRBV3-1 to TRBJ2-1; 12 nucleotides line up with TRBD2. Germline CDR1 reads LGHDT; CDR2 reads YNNKEL (reference sequence). Germline trimming cut 4 bases from V and 6 bases from J; bases unmatched to any gene: 7. The CDR3 is 16 amino acids. CDR3 in amino acids: CASSRGLAGGGNEQFF. In DNA, the CDR3 is TGTGCCAGCAGCCGAGGGCTAGCGGGAGGGGGCAATGAGCAGTTCTTC.

The rearrangement joins TRBV27 to TRBJ2-1; 7 bases agree with TRBD1. J lost 2 bases, V lost 6 bases, and 7 bases had no gene match. The CDR3 is 15 residues long. Germline loops: CDR1 MNHEY, CDR2 SMNVEV (reference sequence). The CDR3 bases are TGTGCCAGCAGAACCCGGACAGGTCCCTACAATGAGCAGTTCTTC. Its protein is CASRTRTGPYNEQFF.

The sample holds many counts of this clonotype. V usage is TRBV29-1 and J usage is TRBJ2-5; maybe TRBD2 (6 bases). The CDR3 covers 13 residues. CDR1 SQVTM and CDR2 ANQGSEA come from the germline V gene. The V end was cut by 4 bases, the J end by 9 bases, with 18 bases between. The CDR3 loop is CSVGQGDRGAQYF. CDR3 nucleotides: TGCAGCGTTGGGCAGGGCGACCGCGGGGCCCAGTACTTC.

This clonotype was picked up many times. The V gene is TRBV6-1, the J gene TRBJ1-1, with TRBD1 as a possible D gene (6 bases). This CDR3 has 14 residues. The V gene lost 7 bases and the J gene lost 5 bases, with 17 bases spanning the gap. CDR1 MNHNS and CDR2 SASEGT come from the germline V gene. The CDR3 sequence is CASITDRIRTEAFF. The CDR3 nucleotides are TGTGCCAGCATAACGGACAGAATCAGGACTGAAGCTTTCTTT.

This clonotype was picked up many times. V usage is TRBV20-1 and J usage is TRBJ2-3, with D uncertain. The CDR3 runs to 15 residues. Deletions cut 6 bases from V and 3 bases from J, with 19 bases between. The germline gives CDR1 DFQATT, CDR2 SNEGSKA (reference sequence). The CDR3 sequence is CSAPDQKSGTDTQYF. The CDR3 coding sequence is TGCAGTGCCCCAGACCAAAAGAGTGGAACAGATACGCAGTATTTT.

This clonotype was seen ten or more times. V is TRBV11-2 and J is TRBJ2-2; D ambiguous. The CDR3 has 14 residues. Germline CDR1 is SGHAT and CDR2 is FQNNGV. Trimming cost V 3 bases and J 0 bases, with 5 bases left between them. CDR3 sequence reads: CASSLEANTGELFF. CDR3 coding DNA: TGTGCCAGCAGCTTGGAAGCGAACACCGGGGAGCTGTTTTTT. The whole variable domain, filled in from reference TRBV11-2 and TRBJ2-2, reads EAGVAQSPRYKIIEKRQSVAFWCNPISGHATLYWYQQILGQGPKLLIQFQNNGVVDDSQLPKDRFSAERLKGVDSTLKIQPAKLEDSAVYLCASSLEANTGELFFGEGSRLTVL.

Turning to this clonotype: It may be a read error: a sequence one base away is much more abundant. The chain recombines TRBV20-1 with TRBJ2-7; 8 bases agree with TRBD2. CDR1 DFQATT and CDR2 SNEGSKA come from the germline V gene (reference sequence). Trimming removed 8 bases from V and 6 bases from J; junction bases left unmatched: 18. This CDR3 contains 15 residues. CDR3 sequence (DNA): TGCAGTCCCAACCCCCCAGACGGGAGGGTCCCCGAGCAGTACTTC. Its protein product is CSPNPPDGRVPEQYF.

This clonotype occurred many times. The chain couples TRBV7-9 to TRBJ2-3; 9 positions agree with TRBD1. Germline CDR1 reads SEHNR; CDR2 reads FQNEAQ (reference sequence). With 5 bases clipped from V and 3 bases from J, the junction kept 15 bases outside the gene matches. The CDR3 has 18 amino acids. CDR3 nucleotides: TGTGCCAGCAGCCTGCCTCCGGGACAGGGTGGTTCAACAGATACGCAGTATTTT. Amino acids: CASSLPPGQGGSTDTQYF.

Ten or more counts support this clonotype. The genes are TRBV27 and TRBJ1-1; no clear D gene. CDR1 MNHEY and CDR2 SMNVEV come from the germline V gene (reference sequence). V lost 3 bases, J lost 1 base, and 12 bases lay in between. This CDR3 has 15 amino acids. The CDR3 is CASSFSSRANTEAFF. The CDR3, as DNA: TGTGCCAGCAGTTTTTCGAGTAGGGCGAACACTGAAGCTTTCTTT.

This clonotype has a count of ten or more. The chain is built from TRBV12-3 or TRBV12-4 and TRBJ2-7; no clear D. This CDR3 has 13 amino acids. V was pared by 2 bases and J by 2 bases, with 7 bases between. Here the CDR3 DNA reads TGTGCCAGCAGTTTAAGGCTAGCCTACGAGCAGTACTTC. It is translated as CASSLRLAYEQYF.

This clonotype has a count of ten or more. The chain recombines TRBV7-2 with TRBJ2-6; D not resolved. Trimming pared 5 bases from V and 0 bases from J, leaving 5 bases between. This CDR3 has 14 amino acids. Germline CDR1 and CDR2: SGHTA and FQGNSA. The CDR3: CASSLSSGANVLTF. The DNA for the CDR3 is TGTGCCAGCAGCCTTAGCTCTGGGGCCAACGTCCTGACTTTC.

The rearrangement joins TRBV18 to TRBJ1-2, with 8 bases matching TRBD1. Trimming removed 5 bases from V and 7 bases from J; junction bases left unmatched: 12. In germline, CDR1 is KGHSH, CDR2 LQKENI. The CDR3 is 15 residues long. In nucleotides, the CDR3 is TGTGCCAGCTCAAACACCGAGTCAGGGGGCGTTGGCTACACCTTC. Translation: CASSNTESGGVGYTF.

This clonotype was observed many times. The chain joins TRBV2 to TRBJ1-2; TRBD1 matches 7 bases. Germline CDR1 SNHLY, CDR2 FYNNEI. Losses at the gene ends were 2 bases for V and 8 bases for J; bases not matched to a gene: 5. This CDR3 has 13 amino acids. In DNA, the CDR3 is TGTGCCAGCAGTGAACCCTCGACAGGGGGCTACACCTTC. Amino acids: CASSEPSTGGYTF.

The table lists this clonotype with many counts. This chain connects TRBV19 to TRBJ2-1; 9 nucleotides line up with TRBD1. The CDR3 contains 14 residues. Germline assignment: CDR1 LNHDA and CDR2 SQIVND (reference sequence). With 5 bases clipped from V and 7 bases from J, the junction kept 6 bases outside the gene matches. DNA for the CDR3: TGTGCCAGTAGTCTGGGACAGGGAAGGAATGAGCAGTTCTTC. Translating gives CASSLGQGRNEQFF.